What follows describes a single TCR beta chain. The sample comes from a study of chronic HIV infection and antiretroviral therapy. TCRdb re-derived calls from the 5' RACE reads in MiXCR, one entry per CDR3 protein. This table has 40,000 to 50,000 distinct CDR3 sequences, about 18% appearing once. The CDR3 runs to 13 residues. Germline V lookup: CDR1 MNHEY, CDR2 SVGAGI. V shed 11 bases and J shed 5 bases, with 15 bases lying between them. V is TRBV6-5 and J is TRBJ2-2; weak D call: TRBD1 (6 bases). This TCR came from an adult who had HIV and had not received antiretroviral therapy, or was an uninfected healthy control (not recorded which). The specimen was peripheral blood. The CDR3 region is CAAGIQGTGELFF. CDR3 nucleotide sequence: TGTGCCGCAGGGATACAGGGAACCGGGGAGCTGTTTTTT.